This TCR beta chain was captured by sequencing in a study of cytomegalovirus exposure and HLA in healthy donors. About the research overall: An early release of data contained approximately 85 million unique TCRs, which came from HLA-typed donors. Study results and limitations: Per a prior analysis, the majority of TCR beta V segments were productive roughly 87% or roughly 30% of the time.

In the case of this clone: The antigen remains unidentified. One end of the junction fails to match germline, which may point to a read error.

Germline V gives CDR1 SGDLS, CDR2 YYNGEE. This CDR3 contains 15 residues. With 60 Vbeta and 13 Jbeta primers, the PCR was carried out. Per the original methods: In a later analysis, of roughly 83 million unique beta chains, roughly 9.9 million appeared in at least two donors. Profiling relied on immunoSEQ multiplex PCR, and the TCRdb table lists in-frame clones only, not all of them. Clonal size and the V and J genes are those of that table, whereas D and trimming came from the DNA. The sample has 90,000 to 120,000 clones, around three quarters seen once. The rearrangement joins TRBV9 to TRBJ2-1; D is undetermined. The receptor was derived from a man aged 25-45 years in good health and CMV-seronegative. The sequenced sample consisted of PBMCs. In DNA, the CDR3 is TGTGCCAGCAGCGTAGGGCGTCTAGTCTACGATGAGCAGTTCTTC. Protein: CASSVGRLVYDEQFF.